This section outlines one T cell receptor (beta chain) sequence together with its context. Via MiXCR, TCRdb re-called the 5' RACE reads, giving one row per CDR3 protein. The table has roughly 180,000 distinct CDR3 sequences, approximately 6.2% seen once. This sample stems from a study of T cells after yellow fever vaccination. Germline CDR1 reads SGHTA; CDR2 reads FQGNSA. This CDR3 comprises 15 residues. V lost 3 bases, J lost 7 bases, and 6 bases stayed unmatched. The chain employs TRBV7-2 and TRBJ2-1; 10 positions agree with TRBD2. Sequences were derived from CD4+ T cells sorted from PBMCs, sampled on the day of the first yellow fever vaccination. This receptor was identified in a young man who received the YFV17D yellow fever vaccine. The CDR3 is CASSLLAGAGNEQFF. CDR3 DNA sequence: TGTGCCAGCAGCTTGCTAGCGGGGGCCGGTAATGAGCAGTTCTTC.